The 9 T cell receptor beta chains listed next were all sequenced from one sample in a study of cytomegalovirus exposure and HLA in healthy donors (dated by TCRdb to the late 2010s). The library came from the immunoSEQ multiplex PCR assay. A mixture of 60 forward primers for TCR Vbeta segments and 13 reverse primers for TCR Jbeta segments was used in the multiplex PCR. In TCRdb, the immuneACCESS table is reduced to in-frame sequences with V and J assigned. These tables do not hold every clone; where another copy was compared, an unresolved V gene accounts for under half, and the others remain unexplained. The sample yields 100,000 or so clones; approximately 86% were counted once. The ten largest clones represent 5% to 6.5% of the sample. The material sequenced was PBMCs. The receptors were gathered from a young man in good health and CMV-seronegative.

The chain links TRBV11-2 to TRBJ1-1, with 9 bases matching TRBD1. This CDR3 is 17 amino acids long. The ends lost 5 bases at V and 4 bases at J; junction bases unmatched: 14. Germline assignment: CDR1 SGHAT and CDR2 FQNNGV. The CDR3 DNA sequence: TGTGCCAGCAGCCCAACCCTTTTGGGGACAGGGCTCACTGAAGCTTTCTTT. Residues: CASSPTLLGTGLTEAFF.

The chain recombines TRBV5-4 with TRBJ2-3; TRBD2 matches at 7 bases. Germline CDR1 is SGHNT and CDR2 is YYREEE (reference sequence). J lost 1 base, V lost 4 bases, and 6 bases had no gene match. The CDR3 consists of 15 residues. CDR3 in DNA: TGTGCCAGCAGCCCAGCGGGAACCCGCACAGATACGCAGTATTTT. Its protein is CASSPAGTRTDTQYF. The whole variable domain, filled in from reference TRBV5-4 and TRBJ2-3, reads ETGVTQSPTHLIKTRGQQVTLRCSSQSGHNTVSWYQQALGQGPQFIFQYYREEENGRGNFPPRFSGLQFPNYSSELNVNALELDDSALYLCASSPAGTRTDTQYFGPGTRLTVL.

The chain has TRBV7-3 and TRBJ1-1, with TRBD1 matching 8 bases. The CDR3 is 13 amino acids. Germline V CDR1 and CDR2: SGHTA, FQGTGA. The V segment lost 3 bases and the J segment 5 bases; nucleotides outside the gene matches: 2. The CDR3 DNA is TGTGCCAGCAGCTTTACAGGGGGTACTGAAGCTTTCTTT. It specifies CASSFTGGTEAFF.

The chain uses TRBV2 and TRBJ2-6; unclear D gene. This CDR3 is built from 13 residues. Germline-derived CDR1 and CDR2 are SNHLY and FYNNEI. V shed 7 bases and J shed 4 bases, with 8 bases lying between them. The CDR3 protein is CASILSGANVLTF. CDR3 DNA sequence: TGTGCCAGCATTTTATCCGGGGCCAACGTCCTGACTTTC. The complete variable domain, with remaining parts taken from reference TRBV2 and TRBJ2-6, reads EPEVTQTPSHQVTQMGQEVILRCVPISNHLYFYWYRQILGQKVEFLVSFYNNEISEKSEIFDDQFSVERPDGSNFTLKIRSTKLEDSAMYFCASILSGANVLTFGAGSRLTVL.

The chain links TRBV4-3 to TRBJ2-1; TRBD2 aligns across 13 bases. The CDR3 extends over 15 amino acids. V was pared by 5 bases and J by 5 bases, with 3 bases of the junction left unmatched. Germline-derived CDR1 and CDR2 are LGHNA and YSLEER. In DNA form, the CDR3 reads TGCGCCAGCAGCACGGGACTAGCGGGACACAATGAGCAGTTCTTC. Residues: CASSTGLAGHNEQFF.

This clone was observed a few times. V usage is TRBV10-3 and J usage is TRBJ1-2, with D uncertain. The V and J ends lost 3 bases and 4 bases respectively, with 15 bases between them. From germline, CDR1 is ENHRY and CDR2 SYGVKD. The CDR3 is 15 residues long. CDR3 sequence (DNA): TGTGCCATCAGTGAAGTTGAAGGAGCCATCTATGGCTACACCTTC. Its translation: CAISEVEGAIYGYTF.

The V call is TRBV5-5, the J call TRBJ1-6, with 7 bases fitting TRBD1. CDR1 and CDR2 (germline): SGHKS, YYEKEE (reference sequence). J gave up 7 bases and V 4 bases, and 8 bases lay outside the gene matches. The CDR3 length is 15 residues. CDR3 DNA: TGTGCCAGCAGCGCGAGCCGACAGGGAAATTCACCCCTCCACTTT. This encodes CASSASRQGNSPLHF. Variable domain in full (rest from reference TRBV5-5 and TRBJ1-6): DAGVTQSPTHLIKTRGQQVTLRCSPISGHKSVSWYQQVLGQGPQFIFQYYEKEERGRGNFPDRFSARQFPNYSSELNVNALLLGDSALYLCASSASRQGNSPLHFGNGTRLTVT.

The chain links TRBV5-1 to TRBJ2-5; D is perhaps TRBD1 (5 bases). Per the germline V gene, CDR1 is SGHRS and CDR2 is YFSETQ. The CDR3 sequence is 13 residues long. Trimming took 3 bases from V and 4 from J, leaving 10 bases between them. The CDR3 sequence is CASSSNRGETQYF. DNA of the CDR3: TGCGCCAGCAGCTCCAATAGGGGAGAGACCCAGTACTTC.

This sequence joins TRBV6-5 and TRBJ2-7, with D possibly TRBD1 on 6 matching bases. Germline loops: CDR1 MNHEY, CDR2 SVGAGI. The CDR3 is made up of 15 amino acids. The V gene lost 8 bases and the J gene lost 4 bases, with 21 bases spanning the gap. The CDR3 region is CASPSLRDKVYEQYF. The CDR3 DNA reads TGTGCCAGCCCTTCACTCCGGGACAAGGTATACGAGCAGTACTTC.